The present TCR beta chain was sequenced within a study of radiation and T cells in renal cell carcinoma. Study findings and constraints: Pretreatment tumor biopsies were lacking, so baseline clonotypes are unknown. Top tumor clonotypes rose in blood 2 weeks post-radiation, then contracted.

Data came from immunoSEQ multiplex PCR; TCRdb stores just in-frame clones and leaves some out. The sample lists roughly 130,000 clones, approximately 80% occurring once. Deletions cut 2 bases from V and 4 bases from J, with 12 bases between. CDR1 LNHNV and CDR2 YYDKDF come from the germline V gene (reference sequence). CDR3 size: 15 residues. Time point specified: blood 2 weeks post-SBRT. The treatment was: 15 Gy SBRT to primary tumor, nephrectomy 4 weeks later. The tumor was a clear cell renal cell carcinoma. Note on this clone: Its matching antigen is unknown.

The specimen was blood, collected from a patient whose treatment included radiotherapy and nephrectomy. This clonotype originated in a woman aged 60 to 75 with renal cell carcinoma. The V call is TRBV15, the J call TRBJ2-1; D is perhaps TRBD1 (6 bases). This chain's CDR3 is CATSRPGAIYNEQFF. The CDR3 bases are TGTGCCACCAGCAGACCAGGGGCAATATACAATGAGCAGTTCTTC.